The 26 T cell receptor beta chains presented below share a single source sample, sequenced in a study of cytomegalovirus exposure and HLA in healthy donors. The PCR had 60 Vbeta and 13 Jbeta primers. Measured with immunoSEQ multiplex PCR; TCRdb has only the in-frame clones, and not every one. The sample comprises about 120,000 clones, 75% to 85% of which are singletons, and approximately 11% rests with the top ten. Sequencing was done on a sample of PBMCs. The receptor set was obtained from a male donor in good health and CMV-seropositive.

This rearrangement joins TRBV2 to TRBJ2-4; weak D call: TRBD2 (6 bases). With 6 bases removed from V and 0 bases from J, the gap between germline ends came to 12 bases. Germline V lookup: CDR1 SNHLY, CDR2 FYNNEI. This CDR3 is built from 15 residues. CDR3 sequence reads: CASSLIAVAKNIQYF. Here the CDR3 DNA reads TGTGCCAGCAGCCTGATAGCGGTAGCCAAAAACATTCAGTACTTC.

The rearrangement links TRBV28 to TRBJ2-7; tentatively, D is TRBD1 (6 bases). Trimming removed 1 base from V and 5 bases from J, with 12 bases in between. Germline V gene sequence: CDR1 MDHEN, CDR2 SYDVKM. The length of the CDR3 is 14 residues. The CDR3 region has the DNA TGTGCCAGCAGTTTATTAGCAGGGGATGACGAGCAGTACTTC. Protein sequence: CASSLLAGDDEQYF.

The CDR3 DNA reads TGTGCCAGCAGCCCCCCGAGCAGGCCCAGCTCCTACGAGCAGTACTTC. Encoded protein: CASSPPSRPSSYEQYF. V is TRBV7-3 and J is TRBJ2-5; D is unclear. The DNA end is more similar to TRBJ2-7, so the J call may be wrong. CDR1 is SGHTA, CDR2 FQGTGA, per germline. This CDR3 is 16 amino acids long.

The chain combines TRBV7-2 with TRBJ2-2; 12 bases map to TRBD2. The CDR3 covers 15 residues. J lost 7 bases, V lost 4 bases, and 4 bases had no gene match. CDR1 SGHTA and CDR2 FQGNSA come from the germline V gene. This CDR3 reads CASSSSGRGSGELFF. The CDR3 DNA follows: TGTGCCAGCAGCTCTAGCGGGAGGGGTAGCGGGGAGCTGTTTTTT.

The chain links TRBV27 to TRBJ2-3; a possible D gene is TRBD2 (6 bases). V was clipped by 6 bases and J by 2 bases, with 18 bases between them. The germline V gene has CDR1 MNHEY and CDR2 SMNVEV (reference sequence). The CDR3 has 16 residues. CDR3: CASRAHPQGLTDTQYF. The DNA of the CDR3 is TGTGCCAGCAGAGCCCACCCCCAGGGACTCACAGATACGCAGTATTTT.

A single count supports this clone. This rearrangement joins TRBV7-3 to TRBJ2-2; possibly TRBD2 for D (6 bases). CDR1 and CDR2 from the germline V gene are SGHTA and FQGTGA. The CDR3 spans 17 residues. Trimming cost V 1 base and J 0 bases, with 12 bases left between them. CDR3 sequence (DNA): TGTGCCAGCAGCTTAATGGCGGCTAGCGCGAACACCGGGGAGCTGTTTTTT. Translating it yields CASSLMAASANTGELFF.

The chain is built from TRBV5-1 and TRBJ2-1; 10 bases agree with TRBD2. CDR1 and CDR2 from the germline V gene are SGHRS and YFSETQ. Trimming took 0 bases from V and 8 from J; bases not matched to a gene: 2. The CDR3 extends over 14 amino acids. The CDR3 region is CASSLGLAGDEQFF. The CDR3 DNA is TGCGCCAGCAGCTTGGGGCTAGCGGGAGATGAGCAGTTCTTC.

V gene TRBV19 combines with J gene TRBJ1-5; D gene ambiguous. CDR3 length equals 14 residues. Germline V gives CDR1 LNHDA, CDR2 SQIVND (reference sequence). The V end lost 2 bases, the J end lost 6 bases, and 11 bases lay between the germline ends. The CDR3 DNA follows: TGTGCCAGTAGTATATCCGGGAATCCTCAGCCCCAGCATTTT. Translation gives CASSISGNPQPQHF.

The chain is built from TRBV6-1 and TRBJ2-7; possibly TRBD2 for D (5 bases). Trimming removed 0 bases from V and 6 bases from J, with 9 bases in between. The CDR3 sequence is 13 residues long. Germline V gene data show CDR1 as MNHNS and CDR2 as SASEGT. This CDR3 is CASSEALGIEQYF. For the CDR3, the DNA is TGTGCCAGCAGTGAAGCGCTCGGGATCGAGCAGTACTTC.

This chain links TRBV28 with TRBJ2-7; 7 positions agree with TRBD1. The germline V gene has CDR1 MDHEN and CDR2 SYDVKM. Trimming cost V 6 bases and J 4 bases; bases outside gene matches: 9. This CDR3 contains 14 residues. The CDR3 sequence is CASRGTAPSYEQYF. The CDR3 DNA sequence: TGTGCCAGCAGGGGGACAGCCCCTTCATACGAGCAGTACTTC.

The rearrangement uses TRBV15 and TRBJ2-7, with D possibly matching TRBD1 (6 bases). This CDR3 has 14 residues. The germline CDR1 and CDR2 sequences are LNHNV and YYDKDF (reference sequence). V lost 3 bases, J lost 5 bases, and 14 bases lay in between. This chain's CDR3 is CATSRGAVFDEQYF. The DNA for the CDR3 is TGTGCCACCAGCAGGGGGGCGGTTTTCGACGAGCAGTACTTC.

The rearrangement links TRBV5-5 to TRBJ2-1; 9 nucleotides align to TRBD2. V shed 0 bases and J 8 bases; nucleotides not matched to a gene: 6. The V gene's germline CDR1 is SGHKS and CDR2 YYEKEE (reference sequence). The CDR3 length is 15 residues. The CDR3 protein is CASSLVAGAGYEQFF. The CDR3 DNA sequence: TGTGCCAGCAGCTTGGTAGCGGGAGCAGGCTATGAGCAGTTCTTC.

The V and J genes are TRBV4-2 and TRBJ2-3; D is undetermined. The V and J ends lost 1 base and 0 bases respectively, with 2 bases between them. Germline V CDR1 and CDR2: LGHNA, YNFKEQ. This CDR3 region has 13 residues. The CDR3 bases are TGTGCCAGCAGCCAAGTAAGCACAGATACGCAGTATTTT. Its translation is CASSQVSTDTQYF.

The chain recombines TRBV7-2 with TRBJ2-1; no clear D. Germline V gene lookup returns CDR1 SGHTA and CDR2 FQGNSA. V lost 2 bases and J 9 bases, leaving 8 bases between the germline ends. The CDR3 runs to 12 residues. The CDR3 region has the DNA TGTGCCAGCAGCTTAATGTCAGGTGAGCAGTTCTTC. It translates to CASSLMSGEQFF.

V usage is TRBV30 and J usage is TRBJ1-2, with 9 bases that match TRBD1. The V gene's germline CDR1 is GTSNPN and CDR2 SVGIG (reference sequence). V shed 3 bases, J shed 8 bases, and the junction held 10 bases outside the gene matches. The CDR3 has 14 amino acids. The CDR3 reads CAWSLGTGLGGYTF. The CDR3 DNA reads TGTGCCTGGAGCCTCGGGACAGGGCTCGGGGGCTACACCTTC.

This chain links TRBV28 with TRBJ2-5; 9 bases align to TRBD1. J gave up 1 base and V 6 bases, and 3 bases lay outside the gene matches. This CDR3 spans 14 amino acids. CDR1 and CDR2 from the germline V gene are MDHEN and SYDVKM. The CDR3 sequence is CASRIQGAQETQYF. CDR3 coding DNA: TGTGCCAGCAGAATACAGGGGGCCCAAGAGACCCAGTACTTC. Full variable domain (missing parts from reference TRBV28 and TRBJ2-5): DVKVTQSSRYLVKRTGEKVFLECVQDMDHENMFWYRQDPGLGLRLIYFSYDVKMKEKGDIPEGYSVSREKKERFSLILESASTNQTSMYLCASRIQGAQETQYFGPGTRLLVL.

This clone occurred once. The rearrangement joins TRBV14 to TRBJ2-7, with 10 bases fitting TRBD1. This CDR3 contains 15 residues. The trim removed 4 bases at V and 5 bases at J, leaving 8 bases unmatched. Germline V lookup: CDR1 SGHDN, CDR2 FVKESK. In DNA form, the CDR3 reads TGTGCCAGCAGCCCAATGACAGGGGGCGAGGACGAGCAGTACTTC. It codes for CASSPMTGGEDEQYF.

The genes are TRBV7-3 and TRBJ2-2, with 7 positions matching TRBD2. V lost 1 base to trimming and J lost 4 bases; unmatched junction nucleotides: 3. From germline, CDR1 is SGHTA and CDR2 FQGTGA. There are 15 residues in the CDR3. CDR3: CASSLSPSGTGELFF. Here the CDR3 DNA reads TGTGCCAGCAGCTTAAGTCCTAGCGGCACCGGGGAGCTGTTTTTT.

In nucleotides, the CDR3 is TGTGCCAGCAGCCCATACCGGGAGAACTTACGTTCCTACGAGCAGTACTTC. Protein sequence: CASSPYRENLRSYEQYF. The chain links TRBV4-2 to TRBJ2-7; D perhaps matches TRBD2 (6 bases). The CDR3 contains 17 residues. Germline V gene data show CDR1 as LGHNA and CDR2 as YNFKEQ. V was cut by 4 bases and J by 1 base, with 20 bases left in between.

This clone showed up just a few times. The chain is built from TRBV5-1 and TRBJ2-1; perhaps TRBD1 as D (5 bases). Germline V gene sequence: CDR1 SGHRS, CDR2 YFSETQ. Between the trimmed V and J ends, which lost 0 bases and 15 bases, there was a span of 16 bases. The CDR3 spans 13 residues. The DNA for the CDR3 is TGCGCCAGCAGCTTGGAGGGGCGAGCCCGTCCGTTCTTC. Its protein product is CASSLEGRARPFF.

This sequence joins TRBV9 and TRBJ2-2, with D possibly matching TRBD2 (6 bases). This CDR3 is 15 amino acids long. Germline V CDR1 and CDR2: SGDLS, YYNGEE. Trimming took 0 bases from V and 4 from J, leaving 10 bases between them. As DNA, the CDR3 is TGTGCCAGCAGCGTAGTGGGAGGAGTCACCGGGGAGCTGTTTTTT. It yields the protein CASSVVGGVTGELFF.

CDR3 protein: CAISEGSAAASYEQYF. As DNA, the CDR3 is TGTGCCATCAGTGAGGGGTCAGCGGCCGCCTCCTACGAGCAGTACTTC. V is TRBV10-3 and J is TRBJ2-7; TRBD2 is a possible D gene (5 bases). CDR1 and CDR2 (germline): ENHRY, SYGVKD. The length of the CDR3 is 16 residues. V shed 2 bases and J shed 0 bases, with 14 bases lying between them.

The DNA for the CDR3 is TGTGCCAGCGGAACAGGGGTTCCCAACGTCCTGACTTTC. Protein sequence: CASGTGVPNVLTF. The V and J genes are TRBV28 and TRBJ2-6, with TRBD1 identical over 7 bases. Germline V CDR1 and CDR2: MDHEN, SYDVKM. After removal of 8 bases from V and 8 bases from J, the junction contained 6 bases not matched to a gene. This CDR3 is 13 amino acids long.

This chain connects TRBV25-1 to TRBJ2-7; 7 nucleotides line up with TRBD2. The CDR3 has 14 amino acids. The ends lost 6 bases at V and 3 bases at J; junction bases unmatched: 8. Germline CDR1 reads MGHDK; CDR2 reads SYGVNS. The CDR3: CASSRAGPIYEQYF. The CDR3 DNA sequence: TGTGCCAGCAGCAGAGCGGGACCGATCTACGAGCAGTACTTC.

V gene TRBV6-6 combines with J gene TRBJ2-7; D gene unclear. CDR3 length: 12 amino acids. The germline V and J ends were trimmed by 6 bases and 0 bases, with 6 bases remaining between them. Germline V CDR1 and CDR2: MNHNY, SVGAGI (reference sequence). The CDR3 DNA sequence: TGTGCCAGCAGCCGAGGCTCCTACGAGCAGTACTTC. Residues: CASSRGSYEQYF.

The chain is built from TRBV14 and TRBJ2-2, with a weak D call TRBD2 (6 bases). Trimming left V 4 bases short and J 4 bases short, with 16 bases between. CDR3 length: 16 residues. The germline CDR1 and CDR2 sequences are SGHDN and FVKESK. The CDR3 is CASSLYAGIPTGELFF. As DNA, the CDR3 is TGTGCCAGCAGCCTTTATGCGGGGATCCCCACCGGGGAGCTGTTTTTT.